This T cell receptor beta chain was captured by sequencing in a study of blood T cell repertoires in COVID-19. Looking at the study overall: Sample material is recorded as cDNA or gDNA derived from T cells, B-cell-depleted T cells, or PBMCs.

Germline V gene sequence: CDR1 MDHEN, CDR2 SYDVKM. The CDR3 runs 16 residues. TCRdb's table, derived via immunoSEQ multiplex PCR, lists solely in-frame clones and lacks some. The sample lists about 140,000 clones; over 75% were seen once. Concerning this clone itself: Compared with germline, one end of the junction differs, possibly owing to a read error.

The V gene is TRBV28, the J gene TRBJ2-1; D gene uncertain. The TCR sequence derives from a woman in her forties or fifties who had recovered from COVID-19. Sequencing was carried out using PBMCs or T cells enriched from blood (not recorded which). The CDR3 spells CASSLFDITSSNEQFF. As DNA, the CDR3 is TGTGCCAGCAGTTTATTCGACATCACCTCCTCCAATGAGCAGTTCTTC.